The subject of this entry is one T cell receptor (beta chain). This entry belongs to a study of blood T cell repertoires in COVID-19. Clones were read by immunoSEQ multiplex PCR, and TCRdb kept only the in-frame ones, dropping some. The data show 150,000 or so clones, approximately 80% seen once. The CDR3 contains 20 residues. Germline lookup yields CDR1 SGHRS and CDR2 YFSETQ. J lost 0 bases, V lost 4 bases, and 21 bases had no gene match. Sequenced input: peripheral blood. The source of this sequence is a woman aged 45-65 years with acute or convalescent COVID-19. The chain combines TRBV5-1 with TRBJ2-5; 7 nucleotides line up with TRBD1. CDR3 nucleotide sequence: TGCGCCAGCAGCCGAACGCCAAGGGACAGAGCACAAGAGTACCAAGAGACCCAGTACTTC. This codes for CASSRTPRDRAQEYQETQYF.